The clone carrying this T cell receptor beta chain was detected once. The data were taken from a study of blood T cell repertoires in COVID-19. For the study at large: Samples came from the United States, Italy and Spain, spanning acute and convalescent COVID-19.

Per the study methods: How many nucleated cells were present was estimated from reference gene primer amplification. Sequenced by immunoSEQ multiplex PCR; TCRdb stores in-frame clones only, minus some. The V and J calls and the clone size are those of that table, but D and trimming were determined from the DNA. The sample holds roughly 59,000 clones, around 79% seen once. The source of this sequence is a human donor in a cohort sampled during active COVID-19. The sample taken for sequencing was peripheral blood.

The CDR3 loop is CASRGRGGNTEAFF. The DNA of the CDR3 is TGTGCCAGCAGGGGTCGCGGGGGGAACACTGAAGCTTTCTTT. The V call is TRBV2, the J call TRBJ1-1, with D possibly being TRBD1 (5 bases). Trimming cost V 6 bases and J 1 base, with 12 bases left between them. The CDR3 sequence is 14 residues long. Germline CDR1 SNHLY, CDR2 FYNNEI. The whole variable domain, filled in from reference TRBV2 and TRBJ1-1, reads EPEVTQTPSHQVTQMGQEVILRCVPISNHLYFYWYRQILGQKVEFLVSFYNNEISEKSEIFDDQFSVERPDGSNFTLKIRSTKLEDSAMYFCASRGRGGNTEAFFGQGTRLTVV.